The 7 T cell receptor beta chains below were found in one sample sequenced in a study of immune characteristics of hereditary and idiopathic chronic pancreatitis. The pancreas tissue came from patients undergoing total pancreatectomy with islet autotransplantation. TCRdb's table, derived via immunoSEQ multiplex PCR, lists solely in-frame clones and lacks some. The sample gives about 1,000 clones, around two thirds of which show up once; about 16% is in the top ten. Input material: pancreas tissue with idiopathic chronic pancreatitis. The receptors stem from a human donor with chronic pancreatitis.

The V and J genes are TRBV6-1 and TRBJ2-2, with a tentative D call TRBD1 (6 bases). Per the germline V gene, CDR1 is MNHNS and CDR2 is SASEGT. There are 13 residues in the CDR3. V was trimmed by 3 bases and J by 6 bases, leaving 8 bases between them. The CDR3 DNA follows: TGTGCCAGCAGTGACAGGGGTGCCGGGGAGCTGTTTTTT. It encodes CASSDRGAGELFF.

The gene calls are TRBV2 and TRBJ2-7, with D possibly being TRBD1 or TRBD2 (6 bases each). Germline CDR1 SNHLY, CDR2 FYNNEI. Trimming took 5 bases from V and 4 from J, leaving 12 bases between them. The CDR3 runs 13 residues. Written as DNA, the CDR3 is TGTGCCAGCAGTCCTAAGGGGGGTTACGAGCAGTACTTC. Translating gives CASSPKGGYEQYF. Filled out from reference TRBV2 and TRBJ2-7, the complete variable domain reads EPEVTQTPSHQVTQMGQEVILRCVPISNHLYFYWYRQILGQKVEFLVSFYNNEISEKSEIFDDQFSVERPDGSNFTLKIRSTKLEDSAMYFCASSPKGGYEQYFGPGTRLTVT.

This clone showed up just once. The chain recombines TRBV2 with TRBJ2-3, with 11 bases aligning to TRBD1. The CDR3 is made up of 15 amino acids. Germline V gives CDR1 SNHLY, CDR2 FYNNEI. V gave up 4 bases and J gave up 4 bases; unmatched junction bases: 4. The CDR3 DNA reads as TGTGCCAGCAGTGGGCAGGGACAGGGGGCAGATACGCAGTATTTT. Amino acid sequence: CASSGQGQGADTQYF.

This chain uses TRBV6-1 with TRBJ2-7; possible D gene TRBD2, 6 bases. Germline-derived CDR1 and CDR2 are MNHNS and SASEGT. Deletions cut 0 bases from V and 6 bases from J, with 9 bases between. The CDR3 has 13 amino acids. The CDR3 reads CASSEAGTVEQYF. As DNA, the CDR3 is TGTGCCAGCAGTGAAGCCGGGACTGTCGAGCAGTACTTC.

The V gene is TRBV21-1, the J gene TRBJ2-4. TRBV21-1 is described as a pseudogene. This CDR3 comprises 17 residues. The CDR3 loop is CASSLRLATAKKNIQYF. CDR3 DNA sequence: TGTGCCAGCAGTTTGAGGTTAGCTACAGCAAAGAAAAACATTCAGTACTTC.

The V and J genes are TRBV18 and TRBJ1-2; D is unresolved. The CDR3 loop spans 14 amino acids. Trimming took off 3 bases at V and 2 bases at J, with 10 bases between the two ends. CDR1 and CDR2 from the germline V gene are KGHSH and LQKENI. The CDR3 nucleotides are TGTGCCAGCTCACCTACGGAGCTAAACTATGGCTACACCTTC. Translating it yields CASSPTELNYGYTF.

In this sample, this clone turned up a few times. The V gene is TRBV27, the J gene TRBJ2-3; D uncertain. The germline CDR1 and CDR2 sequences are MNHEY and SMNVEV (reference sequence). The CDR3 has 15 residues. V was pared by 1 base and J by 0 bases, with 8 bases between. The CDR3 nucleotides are TGTGCCAGCAGTTTATTTTACTCCAGCACAGATACGCAGTATTTT. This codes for CASSLFYSSTDTQYF.